Listed below are T cell receptor beta chains from one sample, sequenced in a study of regulatory and conventional T cells in breast cancer. TCRdb reprocessed the PCR reads with MiXCR, giving one entry per CDR3 protein. The table has more than 15,000 distinct CDR3 sequences, about 31% seen once; the top ten hold 1.5% to 2%. The source material was conventional T cells from blood. The receptors derive from a female donor in good health. CDR3s leave out the opening cysteine and the closing phenylalanine or tryptophan.

v_gene	j_gene	CDR3aa
TRBV7-9	TRBJ1-2	ASSFRAYGYI
TRBV4-1	TRBJ1-3	ASSQPRDRGTGNTIY
TRBV27	TRBJ1-1	ASNRQGPNTEAF
TRBV7-3	TRBJ1-6	AIFGAGSPLH
TRBV4-3	TRBJ1-2	ASSQVAENYGYT
TRBV15	TRBJ1-5	ATSRDQRGLNQPQH
TRBV5-1	TRBJ1-6	ASSLVPDNSPLH
TRBV29-1	TRBJ1-1	SVERTLNTEAF
TRBV4-3	TRBJ2-3	ASSQEGLAGDPYTQY
TRBV6-6	TRBJ1-5	ASSYWPGQGSNQPQH
TRBV11-2	TRBJ2-6	ASSTTGNQGERKDHSGANVLT
TRBV29-1	TRBJ1-3	SRAGTVKSGNTIY
TRBV7-2	TRBJ2-2	ASSLVFSTTGELF
TRBV11-2	TRBJ2-1	ASSLKGGYREMDEQF
TRBV10-3	TRBJ2-5	AISVSSDQETQY
TRBV13	TRBJ2-1	ASSLKKSGGRTYNEQS
TRBV29-1	TRBJ1-1	SVGTGSGTEAF
TRBV5-6	TRBJ2-7	ASSVGRKNEQY
TRBV7-2	TRBJ2-1	ASSSGPNNEQF
TRBV7-2	TRBJ2-4	ASRPGGSLAKNIQH
TRBV11-2	TRBJ1-2	ASSQSTPLGGQSYT
TRBV20-1	TRBJ1-5	SASRGQIDQPQH
TRBV5-1	TRBJ2-1	ASSSSLTGAAEQF
TRBV27	TRBJ1-2	ASSLGPDYGYT
TRBV20-1	TRBJ2-4	SAGGLAGLAKNIQY
TRBV7-2	TRBJ1-4	ASSLLRDRGEKLF
TRBV11-2	TRBJ2-1	ASSGQQGANYNEQF
TRBV3-1	TRBJ1-1	ASSQVSTNTEAF
TRBV4-3	TRBJ2-1	ASSIDTYNEQF
TRBV4-1	TRBJ1-2	ASSQPLGGTYGYT
TRBV7-2	TRBJ2-3	ASSLISGPRYTQY
TRBV6-2/TRBV6-3	TRBJ2-3	ASTSGGADTQY
TRBV12-3/TRBV12-4	TRBJ2-3	ASSLTSGGTDTQY
TRBV3-1	TRBJ2-1	ASTGIEQGNEQF
TRBV7-8	TRBJ2-1	ASSLATTYNEQF